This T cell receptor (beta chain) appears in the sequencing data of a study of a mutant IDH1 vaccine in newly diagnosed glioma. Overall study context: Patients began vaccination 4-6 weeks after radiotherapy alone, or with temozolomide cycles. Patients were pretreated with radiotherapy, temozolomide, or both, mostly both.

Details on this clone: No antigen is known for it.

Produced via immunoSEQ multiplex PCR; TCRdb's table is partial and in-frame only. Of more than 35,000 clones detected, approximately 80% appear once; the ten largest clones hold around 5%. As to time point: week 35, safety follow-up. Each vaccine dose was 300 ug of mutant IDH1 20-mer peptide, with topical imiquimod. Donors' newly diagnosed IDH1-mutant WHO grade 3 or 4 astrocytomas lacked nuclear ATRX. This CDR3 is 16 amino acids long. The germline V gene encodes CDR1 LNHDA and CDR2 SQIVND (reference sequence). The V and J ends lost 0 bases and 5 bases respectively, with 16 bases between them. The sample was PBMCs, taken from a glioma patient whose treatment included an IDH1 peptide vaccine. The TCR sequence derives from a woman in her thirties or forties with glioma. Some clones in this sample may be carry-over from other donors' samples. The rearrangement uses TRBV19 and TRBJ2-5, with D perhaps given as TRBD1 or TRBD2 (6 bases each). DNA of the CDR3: TGTGCCAGTAGTATAGATATTTCAGTAGGGGGGGAGACCCAGTACTTC. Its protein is CASSIDISVGGETQYF.